This is a list of T cell receptor beta chains from one sample in a study of vaccination and CD4 T cells after COVID-19. Their antigens are not known. A single record per CDR3 protein comes from TCRdb applying MiXCR to the PCR reads. The sample contains around 6,100 distinct CDR3 sequences, 49% of which appear only once. Specimen: CD4+ T cells from blood, cultured in vitro. Every receptor here comes from a human donor in good health. Each CDR3 is given with its conserved first and last residue. The D gene is left open where the match is weak. Where a row states a size, it is once, few, many or the class of an expanded clone; other rows omit it.

>TRBJ1-5|.|large|TRBV11-2|15
CASSPRAGGNQPQHF
TGTGCCAGCAGCCCTCGGGCGGGGGGCAATCAGCCCCAGCATTTT
>TRBJ2-3|.|few|TRBV20-1|16
CSARDRAGSVTDTQYF
TGCAGTGCTAGAGATCGCGCCGGGAGTGTCACAGATACGCAGTATTTT
>TRBJ1-4|TRBD1|.|TRBV2|15
CASREGTGENEKLFF
TGTGCCAGCAGGGAGGGGACAGGGGAAAATGAAAAACTGTTTTTT
>TRBJ2-3|TRBD2|few|TRBV7-9|16
CASSLRTSGDTDTQYF
TGTGCCAGCAGCCTGCGGACTAGCGGGGACACAGATACGCAGTATTTT
>TRBJ2-1|TRBD2|once|TRBV24-1|16
CATSDTSGRAIYEQFF
TGTGCCACCAGTGACACTAGCGGGAGGGCCATCTATGAGCAGTTCTTC
>TRBJ2-5|.|.|TRBV7-2|12
CASSLTEETQYF
TGTGCCAGCAGCTTAACGGAAGAGACCCAGTACTTC
>TRBJ2-5|TRBD2|.|TRBV4-1|17
CASSQESLTSGSGTQYF
TGCGCCAGCAGCCAAGAGAGTCTAACTAGCGGGAGTGGGACCCAGTACTTC
>TRBJ1-3|.|.|TRBV2|16
CASSDLGGSPGNTIYF
TGTGCCAGCAGTGACCTCGGGGGCAGCCCTGGAAACACCATATATTTT
>TRBJ1-2|TRBD1|.|TRBV6-1|15
CASSSGTGASGGYTF
TGTGCCAGCAGTAGTGGGACAGGGGCTTCGGGCGGCTACACCTTC
>TRBJ1-1|.|few|TRBV29-1|14
CSVEALLANTEAFF
TGCAGCGTTGAGGCGCTACTGGCGAACACTGAAGCTTTCTTT
>TRBJ1-5|TRBD1|.|TRBV12-3/TRBV12-4|17
CASSLRQGVNSNQPQHF
TGTGCCAGCAGCCTCAGACAGGGGGTGAATAGCAATCAGCCCCAGCATTTT
>TRBJ2-5|.|.|TRBV19|12
CASSIDLETQYF
TGTGCCAGTAGTATAGATTTGGAGACCCAGTACTTC
>TRBJ1-6|.|.|TRBV7-6|12
CASSLDAGALHF
TGTGCCAGCAGCTTAGATGCAGGGGCCCTCCACTTT
>TRBJ1-2|.|.|TRBV19|14
CASSTTGPPYGYTF
TGTGCCAGTAGTACCACAGGGCCCCCCTATGGCTACACCTTC
>TRBJ1-5|.|.|TRBV7-8|12
CASSSLAGPQHF
TGTGCCAGCAGCTCCCTAGCGGGACCCCAGCATTTT
>TRBJ1-2|.|few|TRBV5-1|14
CASSLRDGGGGYTF
TGCGCCAGCAGCTTGCGGGACGGAGGTGGAGGCTACACCTTC
>TRBJ1-1|TRBD1|.|TRBV27|17
CASRTLGQGAMNTEAFF
TGTGCCAGCCGAACCCTGGGACAGGGGGCTATGAACACTGAAGCTTTCTTT
>TRBJ1-1|.|.|TRBV2|18
CASTWMGLQQGLGNEAFF
TGTGCCAGCACCTGGATGGGTTTACAGCAGGGGCTCGGTAATGAAGCTTTCTTT
>TRBJ1-2|TRBD1|few|TRBV7-9|14
CASSLRQGDYGYTF
TGTGCCAGCAGCTTACGACAGGGAGACTATGGCTACACCTTC
>TRBJ2-3|.|once|TRBV28|14
CASSLSQTPDTQYF
TGTGCCAGCAGTTTATCACAGACGCCAGATACGCAGTATTTT
>TRBJ1-2|.|.|TRBV6-2/TRBV6-3|13
CASSDRRFYGYTF
TGTGCCAGCAGCGACCGGCGGTTCTATGGCTACACCTTC
>TRBJ1-3|.|.|TRBV28|16
CASSPPGPSSGNTIYF
TGTGCCAGCAGTCCTCCGGGCCCTTCCTCTGGAAACACCATATATTTT
>TRBJ2-1|.|few|TRBV15|16
CAITAEKPGSYNEQFF
TGTGCCATTACCGCCGAAAAGCCAGGGAGCTACAATGAGCAGTTCTTC
>TRBJ2-7|TRBD1|.|TRBV11-2|15
CASTRSRGPYHEQYF
TGTGCCAGCACCCGTTCCAGGGGGCCATACCACGAGCAGTACTTC
>TRBJ2-3|.|few|TRBV6-2/TRBV6-3|17
CASSITKGRLLTDTQYF
TGTGCCAGCAGTATTACCAAGGGACGCCTCCTCACAGATACGCAGTATTTT
>TRBJ1-2|TRBD1|few|TRBV7-9|17
CASSLGGWTGDLVGYTF
TGTGCCAGCAGCTTAGGTGGCTGGACAGGGGACTTAGTTGGCTACACCTTC
>TRBJ1-5|.|.|TRBV10-3|14
CAISDGSRDKPQHF
TGTGCCATCAGTGACGGATCACGGGATAAGCCCCAGCATTTT
>TRBJ2-7|.|.|TRBV7-2|14
CASREDLGVGEQYF
TGTGCCAGCAGGGAGGATCTTGGGGTCGGCGAGCAGTACTTC
>TRBJ2-5|TRBD1|.|TRBV20-1|15
CSARDPGTAQETQYF
TGCAGTGCTCGAGACCCCGGGACAGCCCAAGAGACCCAGTACTTC
>TRBJ1-3|.|once|TRBV27|14
CASSLSVSGNTIYF
TGTGCCAGCAGTTTATCAGTTTCTGGAAACACCATATATTTT
>TRBJ1-1|TRBD1|.|TRBV19|14
CASSSGTGITEAFF
TGTGCCAGTAGTAGCGGGACAGGGATCACTGAAGCTTTCTTT
>TRBJ1-6|.|few|TRBV2|15
CASRPIFSGHSPLHF
TGTGCCAGCAGGCCGATATTCTCAGGGCATTCACCCCTCCACTTT
>TRBJ1-5|.|.|TRBV5-1|14
CASSLDPGYQPQHF
TGCGCCAGCAGCCTAGATCCAGGGTATCAGCCCCAGCATTTT
>TRBJ2-1|.|.|TRBV14|16
CASSQVRPRSYNEQFF
TGTGCCAGCAGCCAAGTTCGGCCCCGCTCCTACAATGAGCAGTTCTTC
>TRBJ2-4|TRBD2|.|TRBV20-1|14
CSARMAGGTNIQYF
TGCAGTGCTAGGATGGCGGGAGGGACAAACATTCAGTACTTC
>TRBJ1-5|.|.|TRBV6-2/TRBV6-3|13
CAISGDSNQPQHF
TGTGCCATCTCAGGGGATAGCAATCAGCCCCAGCATTTT
>TRBJ2-1|TRBD2|.|TRBV28|16
CASSLGLAGGQNEQFF
TGTGCCAGCAGTTTGGGGCTAGCGGGGGGGCAGAATGAGCAGTTCTTC